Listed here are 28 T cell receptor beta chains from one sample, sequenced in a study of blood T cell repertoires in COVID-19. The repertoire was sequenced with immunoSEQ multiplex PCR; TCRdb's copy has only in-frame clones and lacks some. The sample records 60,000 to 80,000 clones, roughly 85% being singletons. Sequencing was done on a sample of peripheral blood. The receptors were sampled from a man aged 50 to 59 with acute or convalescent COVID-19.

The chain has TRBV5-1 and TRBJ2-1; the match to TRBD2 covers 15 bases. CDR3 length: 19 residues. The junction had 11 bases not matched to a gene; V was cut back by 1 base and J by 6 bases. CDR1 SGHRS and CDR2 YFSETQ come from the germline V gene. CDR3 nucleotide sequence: TGCGCCAGCAGCTTGAGAACCGGGACTAGCGGGGGGTTCGGCAATGAGCAGTTCTTC. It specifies CASSLRTGTSGGFGNEQFF.

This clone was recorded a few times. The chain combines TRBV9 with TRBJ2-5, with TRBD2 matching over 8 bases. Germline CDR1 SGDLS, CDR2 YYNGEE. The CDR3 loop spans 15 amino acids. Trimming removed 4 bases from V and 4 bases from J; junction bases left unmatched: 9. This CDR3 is CASSPSGGGRETQYF. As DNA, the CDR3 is TGTGCCAGCAGCCCGTCCGGGGGGGGTCGAGAGACCCAGTACTTC.

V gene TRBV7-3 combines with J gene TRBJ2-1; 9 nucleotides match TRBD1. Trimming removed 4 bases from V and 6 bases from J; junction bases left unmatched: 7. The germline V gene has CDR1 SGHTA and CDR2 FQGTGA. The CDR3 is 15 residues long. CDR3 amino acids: CASSSSRDRVNEQFF. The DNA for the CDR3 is TGTGCCAGCAGCTCCTCACGGGACAGGGTCAATGAGCAGTTCTTC.

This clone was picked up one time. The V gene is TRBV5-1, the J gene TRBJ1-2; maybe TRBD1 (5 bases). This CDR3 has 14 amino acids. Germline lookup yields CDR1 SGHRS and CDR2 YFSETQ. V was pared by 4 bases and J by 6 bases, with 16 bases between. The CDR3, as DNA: TGCGCCAGCAGCGTGGGACGTGCAGAGGATGGCTACACCTTC. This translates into CASSVGRAEDGYTF.

CDR3 protein: CASSSGTGRSGEQYF. The CDR3 region has the DNA TGTGCCAGCAGCTCCGGGACAGGGAGGTCCGGGGAGCAGTACTTC. The chain is built from TRBV5-6 and TRBJ2-7, with 9 nucleotides matching TRBD1. J was trimmed by 7 bases and V by 3 bases; bases with no gene match: 11. The CDR3 covers 15 residues. The germline CDR1 and CDR2 sequences are SGHDT and YYEEEE.

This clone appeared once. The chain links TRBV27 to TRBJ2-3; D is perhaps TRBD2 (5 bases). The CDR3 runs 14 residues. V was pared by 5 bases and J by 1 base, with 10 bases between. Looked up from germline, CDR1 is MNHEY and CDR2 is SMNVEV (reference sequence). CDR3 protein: CASSPRTGTDTQYF. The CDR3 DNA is TGTGCCAGCAGTCCTCGGACTGGCACAGATACGCAGTATTTT.

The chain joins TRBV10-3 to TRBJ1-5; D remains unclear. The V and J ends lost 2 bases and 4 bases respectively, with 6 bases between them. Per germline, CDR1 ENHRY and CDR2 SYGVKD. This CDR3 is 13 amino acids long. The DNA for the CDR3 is TGTGCCATCAGTGAGCTTATTAATCAGCCCCAGCATTTT. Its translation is CAISELINQPQHF.

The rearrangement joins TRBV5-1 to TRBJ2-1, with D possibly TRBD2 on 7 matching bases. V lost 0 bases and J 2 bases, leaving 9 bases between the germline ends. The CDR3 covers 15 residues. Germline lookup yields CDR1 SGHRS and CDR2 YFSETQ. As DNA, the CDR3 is TGCGCCAGCAGCTTGGACGGGGGGCCCTACAATGAGCAGTTCTTC. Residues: CASSLDGGPYNEQFF.

Here the CDR3 reads CASSPRVGADYGYTF. The CDR3 coding sequence is TGTGCCAGCAGCCCTCGCGTAGGGGCGGACTATGGCTACACCTTC. The chain combines TRBV9 with TRBJ1-2; D might be TRBD1 (5 bases). The CDR3 extends over 15 amino acids. CDR1 is SGDLS, CDR2 YYNGEE, per germline. V lost 4 bases and J 3 bases, leaving 16 bases between the germline ends.

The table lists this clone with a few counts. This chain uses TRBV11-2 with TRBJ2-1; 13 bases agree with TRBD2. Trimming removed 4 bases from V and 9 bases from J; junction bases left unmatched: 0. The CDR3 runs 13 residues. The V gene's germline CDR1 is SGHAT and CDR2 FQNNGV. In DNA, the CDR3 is TGTGCCAGCAGCTGGACTAGCGGGGGTGAGCAGTTCTTC. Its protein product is CASSWTSGGEQFF.

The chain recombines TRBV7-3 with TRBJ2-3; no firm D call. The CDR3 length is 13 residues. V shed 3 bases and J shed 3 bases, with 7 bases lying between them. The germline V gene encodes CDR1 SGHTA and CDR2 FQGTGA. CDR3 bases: TGTGCCAGCAGCTTGGGCCGTACAGATACGCAGTATTTT. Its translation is CASSLGRTDTQYF.

The CDR3 DNA follows: TGTGCCAGTAGTAACCGCAGGACAGGGGGCCATGAGCAGTTCTTC. Protein: CASSNRRTGGHEQFF. The rearrangement links TRBV19 to TRBJ2-1; 11 bases fit TRBD1. The CDR3 length is 15 residues. Unmatched junction bases numbered 7, after V lost 4 bases and J lost 8 bases. Germline lookup yields CDR1 LNHDA and CDR2 SQIVND (reference sequence).

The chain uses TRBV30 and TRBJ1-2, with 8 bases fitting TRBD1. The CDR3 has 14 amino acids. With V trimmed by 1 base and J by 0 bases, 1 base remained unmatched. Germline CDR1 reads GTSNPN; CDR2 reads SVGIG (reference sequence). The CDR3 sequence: CAWSGQGTNYGYTF. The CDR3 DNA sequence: TGTGCCTGGAGTGGACAGGGGACTAACTATGGCTACACCTTC. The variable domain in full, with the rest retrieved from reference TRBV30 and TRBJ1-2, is SQTIHQWPATLVQPVGSPLSLECTVEGTSNPNLYWYRQAAGRGLQLLFYSVGIGQISSEVPQNLSASRPQDRQFILSSKKLLLSDSGFYLCAWSGQGTNYGYTFGSGTRLTVV.

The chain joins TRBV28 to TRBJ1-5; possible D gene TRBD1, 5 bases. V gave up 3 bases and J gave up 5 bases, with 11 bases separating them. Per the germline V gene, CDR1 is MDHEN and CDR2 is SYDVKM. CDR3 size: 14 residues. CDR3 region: CASSFTQGYQPQHF. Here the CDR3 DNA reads TGTGCCAGCAGTTTTACCCAGGGCTATCAGCCCCAGCATTTT.

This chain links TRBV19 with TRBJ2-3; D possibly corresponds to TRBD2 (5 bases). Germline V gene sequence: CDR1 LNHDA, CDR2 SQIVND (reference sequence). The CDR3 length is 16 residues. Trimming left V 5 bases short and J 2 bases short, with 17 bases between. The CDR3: CASSSSATGVTDTQYF. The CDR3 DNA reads TGTGCCAGTAGTTCGTCCGCAACCGGGGTCACAGATACGCAGTATTTT.

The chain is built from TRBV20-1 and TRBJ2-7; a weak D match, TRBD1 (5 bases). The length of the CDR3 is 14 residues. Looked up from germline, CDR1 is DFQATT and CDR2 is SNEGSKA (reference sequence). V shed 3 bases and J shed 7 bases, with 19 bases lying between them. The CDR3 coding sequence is TGCAGTGCTAGTCAGGGCTCTACCCATTGGGAGCAGTACTTC. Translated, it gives CSASQGSTHWEQYF.

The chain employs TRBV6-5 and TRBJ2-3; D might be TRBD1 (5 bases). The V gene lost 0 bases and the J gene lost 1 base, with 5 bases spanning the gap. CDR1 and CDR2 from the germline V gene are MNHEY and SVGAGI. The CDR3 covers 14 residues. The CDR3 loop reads CASSYSTGTDTQYF. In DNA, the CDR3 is TGTGCCAGCAGTTACTCGACAGGCACAGATACGCAGTATTTT.

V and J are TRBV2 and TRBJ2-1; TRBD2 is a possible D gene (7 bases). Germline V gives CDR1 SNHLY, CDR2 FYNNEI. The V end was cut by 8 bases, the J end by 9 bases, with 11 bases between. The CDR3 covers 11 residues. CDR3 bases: TGTGCCAGCGGGGGGGCGTCTGAGCAGTTCTTC. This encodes CASGGASEQFF.

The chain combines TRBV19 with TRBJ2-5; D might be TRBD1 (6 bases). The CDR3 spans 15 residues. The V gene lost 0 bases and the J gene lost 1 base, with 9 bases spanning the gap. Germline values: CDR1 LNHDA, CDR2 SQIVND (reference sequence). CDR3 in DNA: TGTGCCAGTAGTATAGATCGGGACACCCAAGAGACCCAGTACTTC. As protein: CASSIDRDTQETQYF.

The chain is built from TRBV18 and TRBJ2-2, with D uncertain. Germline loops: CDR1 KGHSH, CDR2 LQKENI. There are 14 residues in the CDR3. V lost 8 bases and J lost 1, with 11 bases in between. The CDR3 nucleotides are TGTGCCAGCCCCTTGGCCGAGAACACCGGGGAGCTGTTTTTT. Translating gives CASPLAENTGELFF.

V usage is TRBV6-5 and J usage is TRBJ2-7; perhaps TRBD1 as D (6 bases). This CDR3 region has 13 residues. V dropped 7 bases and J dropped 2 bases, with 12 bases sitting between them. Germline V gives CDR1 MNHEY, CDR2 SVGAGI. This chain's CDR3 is CASTGTLTYEQYV. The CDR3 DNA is TGTGCCAGCACCGGGACACTCACCTACGAGCAGTACGTC.

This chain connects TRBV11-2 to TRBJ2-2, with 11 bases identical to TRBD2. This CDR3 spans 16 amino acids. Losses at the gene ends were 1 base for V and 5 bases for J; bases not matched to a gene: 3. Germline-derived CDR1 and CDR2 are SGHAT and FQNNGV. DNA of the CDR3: TGTGCCAGCAGCTTAGGGACTAGCGGGCGAACCGGGGAGCTGTTTTTT. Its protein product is CASSLGTSGRTGELFF.

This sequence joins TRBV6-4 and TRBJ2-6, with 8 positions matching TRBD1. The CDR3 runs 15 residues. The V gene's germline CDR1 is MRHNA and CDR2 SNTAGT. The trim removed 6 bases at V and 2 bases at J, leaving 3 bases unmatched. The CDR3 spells CASSMTGAGANVLTF. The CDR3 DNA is TGTGCCAGCAGCATGACAGGGGCTGGGGCCAACGTCCTGACTTTC.

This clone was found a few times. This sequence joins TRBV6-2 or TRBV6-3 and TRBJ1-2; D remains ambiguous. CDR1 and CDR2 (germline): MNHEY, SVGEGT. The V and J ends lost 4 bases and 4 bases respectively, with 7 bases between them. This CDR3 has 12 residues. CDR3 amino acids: CASSLSFYGYTF. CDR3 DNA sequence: TGTGCCAGCAGTTTATCTTTCTATGGCTACACCTTC.

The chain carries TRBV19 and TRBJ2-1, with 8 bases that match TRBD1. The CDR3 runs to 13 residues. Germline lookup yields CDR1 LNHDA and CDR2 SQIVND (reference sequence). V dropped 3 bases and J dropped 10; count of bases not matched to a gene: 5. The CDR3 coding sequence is TGTGCCAGTAGTATGGACAGGGACGGCGAGCAGTTCTTC. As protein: CASSMDRDGEQFF.

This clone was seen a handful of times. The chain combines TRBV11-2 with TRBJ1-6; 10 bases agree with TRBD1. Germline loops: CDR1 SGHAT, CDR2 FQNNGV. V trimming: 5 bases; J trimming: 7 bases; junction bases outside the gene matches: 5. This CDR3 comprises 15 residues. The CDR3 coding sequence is TGTGCCAGCAGCCCCCCGGGACAGGGGAATTCACCCCTCCACTTT. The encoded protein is CASSPPGQGNSPLHF. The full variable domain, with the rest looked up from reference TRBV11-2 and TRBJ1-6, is EAGVAQSPRYKIIEKRQSVAFWCNPISGHATLYWYQQILGQGPKLLIQFQNNGVVDDSQLPKDRFSAERLKGVDSTLKIQPAKLEDSAVYLCASSPPGQGNSPLHFGNGTRLTVT.

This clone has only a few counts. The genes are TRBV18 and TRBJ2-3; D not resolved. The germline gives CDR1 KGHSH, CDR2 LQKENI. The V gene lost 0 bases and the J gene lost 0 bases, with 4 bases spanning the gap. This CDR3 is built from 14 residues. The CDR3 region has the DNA TGTGCCAGCTCACCACCCCATAGCACAGATACGCAGTATTTT. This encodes CASSPPHSTDTQYF.

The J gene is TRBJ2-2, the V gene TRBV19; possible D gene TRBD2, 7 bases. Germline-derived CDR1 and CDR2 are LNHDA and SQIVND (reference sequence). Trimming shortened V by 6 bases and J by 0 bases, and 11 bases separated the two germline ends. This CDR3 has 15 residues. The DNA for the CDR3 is TGTGCCAGTAGATGGGAGGGGGCGAACACCGGGGAGCTGTTTTTT. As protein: CASRWEGANTGELFF.